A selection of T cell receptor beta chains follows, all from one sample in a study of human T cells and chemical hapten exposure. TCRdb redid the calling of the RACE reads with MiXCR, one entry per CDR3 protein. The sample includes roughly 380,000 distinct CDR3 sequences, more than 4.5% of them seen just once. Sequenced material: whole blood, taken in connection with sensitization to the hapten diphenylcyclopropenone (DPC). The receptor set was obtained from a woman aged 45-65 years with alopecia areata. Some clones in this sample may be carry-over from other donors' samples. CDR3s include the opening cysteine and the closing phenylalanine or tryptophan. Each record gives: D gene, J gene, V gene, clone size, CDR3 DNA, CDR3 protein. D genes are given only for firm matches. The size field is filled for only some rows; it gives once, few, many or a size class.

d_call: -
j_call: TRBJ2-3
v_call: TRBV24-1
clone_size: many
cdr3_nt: TGTGCCACCAGTCGTGGAACCCTCACAGATACGCAGTATTTT
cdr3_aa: CATSRGTLTDTQYF

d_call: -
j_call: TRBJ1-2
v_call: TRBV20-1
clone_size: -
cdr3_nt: TGCAGTGCTAGAGATGGACTCGAGATTCTCTATGGCTACACCTTC
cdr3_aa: CSARDGLEILYGYTF

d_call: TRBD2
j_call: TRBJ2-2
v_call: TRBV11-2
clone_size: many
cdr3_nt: TGTGCCAGCAGCTTTGAAACCGGGACTAGAGTCGCCGGGGAGCTGTTTTTT
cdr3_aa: CASSFETGTRVAGELFF

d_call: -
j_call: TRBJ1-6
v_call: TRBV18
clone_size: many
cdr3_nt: TGTGCCAGCTCCCATCGGGGGGGCTGGAGATCACCCCTCCACTTT
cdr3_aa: CASSHRGGWRSPLHF

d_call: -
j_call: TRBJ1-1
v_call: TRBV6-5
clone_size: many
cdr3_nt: TGTGCCAGCAGTCAGGCCCGGAGGGCCACTGAAGCTTTCTTT
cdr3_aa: CASSQARRATEAFF

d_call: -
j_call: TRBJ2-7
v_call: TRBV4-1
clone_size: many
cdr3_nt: TGCGCCAGCACCCCGGACAGTTTCTCCTACGAGCAGTACTTC
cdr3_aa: CASTPDSFSYEQYF

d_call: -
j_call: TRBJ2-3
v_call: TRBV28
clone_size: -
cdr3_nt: TGTGCCAGCAGTTTGGTCGGCTTGGTAGAATCTGATACGCAGTATTTT
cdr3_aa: CASSLVGLVESDTQYF

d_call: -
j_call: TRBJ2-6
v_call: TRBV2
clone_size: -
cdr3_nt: TGTGCCAGCGGCGCGGCCAACGTCCTGACTTTC
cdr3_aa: CASGAANVLTF

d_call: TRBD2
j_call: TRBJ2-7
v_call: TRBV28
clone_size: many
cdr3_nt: TGTGCCAGCAGGGACAGCGTAGCGGGAGGGGGGGAGCAGTACTTC
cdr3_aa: CASRDSVAGGGEQYF

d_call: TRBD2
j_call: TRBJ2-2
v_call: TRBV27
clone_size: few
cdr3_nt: TGTGCCAGCAGTTTTCAAGGCGGGAGGGCCGTCGGGGAGCTGTTTTTT
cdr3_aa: CASSFQGGRAVGELFF

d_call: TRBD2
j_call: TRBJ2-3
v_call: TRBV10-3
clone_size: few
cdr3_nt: TGTGCCATCAGTGAGCGCACTAGCGGGGAACCCCCTAATACGCAGTATTTT
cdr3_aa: CAISERTSGEPPNTQYF

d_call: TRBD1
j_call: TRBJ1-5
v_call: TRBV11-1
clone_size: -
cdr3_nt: TGTGCCAGCAGCCCCAGGGGGGGCAATCAGCCCCAGCATTTT
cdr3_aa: CASSPRGGNQPQHF

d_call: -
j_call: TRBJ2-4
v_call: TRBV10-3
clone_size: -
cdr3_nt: TGTGCCATCAGTGAGGCAGAAATCCTAGCCAAAAACATTCAGTACTTC
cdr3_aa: CAISEAEILAKNIQYF

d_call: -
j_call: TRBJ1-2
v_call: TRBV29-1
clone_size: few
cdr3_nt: TGCAGCGTTTTGGAAGGGGCAGGGGGCTACACCTTC
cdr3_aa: CSVLEGAGGYTF

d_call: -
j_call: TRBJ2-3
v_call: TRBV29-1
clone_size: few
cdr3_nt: TGCAGCGTTGAAGCTGGGACGGACCTTAGCACAGATACGCAGTATTTT
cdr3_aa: CSVEAGTDLSTDTQYF

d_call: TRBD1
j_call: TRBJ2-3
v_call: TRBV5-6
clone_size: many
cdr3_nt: TGTGCCAGCAGCTTGGGACAGGGGCAGTATTTT
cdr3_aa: CASSLGQGQYF

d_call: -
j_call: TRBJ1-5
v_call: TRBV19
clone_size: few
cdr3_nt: TGTGCCAGTAGTATCCGGGACGGCAGCGTAAATCAGCCCCAGCATTTT
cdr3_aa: CASSIRDGSVNQPQHF

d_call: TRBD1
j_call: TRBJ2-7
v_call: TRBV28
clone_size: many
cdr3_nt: TGTGCCAGCAGTGTACCGGGACAGGCCTACGAGCAGTACTTC
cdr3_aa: CASSVPGQAYEQYF

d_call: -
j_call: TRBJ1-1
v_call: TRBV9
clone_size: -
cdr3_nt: TGTGCCAGCAGCGTCGGTCCCCATAGTGGAGCTTTCTTT
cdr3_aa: CASSVGPHSGAFF

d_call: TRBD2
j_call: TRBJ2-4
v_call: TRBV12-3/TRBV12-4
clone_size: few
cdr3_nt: TGTGCCAGCAGTTTAGTGGGGGGAGGGCTACAGTACTTC
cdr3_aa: CASSLVGGGLQYF

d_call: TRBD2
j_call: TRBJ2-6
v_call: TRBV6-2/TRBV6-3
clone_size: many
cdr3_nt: TGTGCCAGCGAACAGAGCAAGGGACTAGCGGTGCCTGGGGCCAACGTCCTGACTTTC
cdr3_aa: CASEQSKGLAVPGANVLTF

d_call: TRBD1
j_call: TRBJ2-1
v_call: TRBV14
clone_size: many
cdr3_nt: TGTGCCAGCAGCTTAGACAGGGGTTACAATGAGCAGTTCTTC
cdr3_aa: CASSLDRGYNEQFF

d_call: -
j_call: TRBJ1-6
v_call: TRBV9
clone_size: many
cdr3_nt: TGTGCCAGCAGCGTTCAGGGCCATAATTCACCCCTCCACTTT
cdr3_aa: CASSVQGHNSPLHF

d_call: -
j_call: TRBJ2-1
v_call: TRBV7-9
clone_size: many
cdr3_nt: TGTGCCAGCAGCTTAGAGGAGGGCCTCCCCTACAATGAGCAGTTCTTC
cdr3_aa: CASSLEEGLPYNEQFF

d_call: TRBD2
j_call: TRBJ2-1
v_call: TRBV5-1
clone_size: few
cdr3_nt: TGCGCCAGCAGCCGAAGGGCGGGAGGCTCCTACAATGAGCAGTTCTTC
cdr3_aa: CASSRRAGGSYNEQFF

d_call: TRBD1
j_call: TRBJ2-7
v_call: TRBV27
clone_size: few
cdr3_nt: TGTGCCAGCAGTTTATTGGTCACAGGGGTTTCCTACGAGCAGTACTTC
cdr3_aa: CASSLLVTGVSYEQYF

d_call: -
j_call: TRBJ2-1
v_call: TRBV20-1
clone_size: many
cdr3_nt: TGCAGCGCAGAGGGACCGACATTTTACAATGAGCAGTTCTTC
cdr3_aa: CSAEGPTFYNEQFF

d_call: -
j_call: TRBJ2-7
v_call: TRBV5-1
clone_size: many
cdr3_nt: TGCGCCAGCAGCTTGAGGGGAGAGGCCGCCTACGAGCAGTACTTC
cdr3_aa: CASSLRGEAAYEQYF

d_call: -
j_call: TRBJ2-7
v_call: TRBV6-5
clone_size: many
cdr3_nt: TGTGCCAGCAGTTACTCGATCGTCGGCGAGCAGTACTTC
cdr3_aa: CASSYSIVGEQYF

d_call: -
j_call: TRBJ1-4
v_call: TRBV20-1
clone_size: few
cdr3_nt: TGCAGTTGCCGACAGCAGTTTAATGAAAAACTGTTTTTT
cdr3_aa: CSCRQQFNEKLFF

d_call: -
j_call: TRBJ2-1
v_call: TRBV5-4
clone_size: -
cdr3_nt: TGTGCCAGCAGCTTGCCCCCCGGGACACCGCGCTACAATGAGCAGTTCTTC
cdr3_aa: CASSLPPGTPRYNEQFF

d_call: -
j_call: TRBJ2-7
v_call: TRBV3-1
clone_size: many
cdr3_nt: TGTGCCAGCAGCCAAGATAGGAGAGTCTTCTCGATGTACTTC
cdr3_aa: CASSQDRRVFSMYF

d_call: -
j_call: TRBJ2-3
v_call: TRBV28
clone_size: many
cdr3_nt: TGTGCCAGCAGCCCCCAGCGCACCGCCACAGATACGCAGTATTTT
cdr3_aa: CASSPQRTATDTQYF

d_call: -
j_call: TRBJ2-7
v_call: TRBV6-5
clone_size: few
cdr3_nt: TGTGCCAGCAGCTACTCCTGGTACTACGAGCAGTACTTC
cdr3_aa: CASSYSWYYEQYF

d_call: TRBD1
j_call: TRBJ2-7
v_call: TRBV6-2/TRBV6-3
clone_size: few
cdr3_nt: TGTGCCAGCAGTGAGACAGGGGGCGCGGACGAGCAGTACTTC
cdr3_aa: CASSETGGADEQYF

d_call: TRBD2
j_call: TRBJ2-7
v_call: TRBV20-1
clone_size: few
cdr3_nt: TGCAGTGCCCCGGGGGGGAGGTCCTACGAGCAGTACTTC
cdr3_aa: CSAPGGRSYEQYF

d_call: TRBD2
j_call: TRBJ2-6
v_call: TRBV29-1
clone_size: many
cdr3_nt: TGCAGCGTTGAAGGGACTAGCGGGAGCCCTGGGGCCAACGTCCTGACTTTC
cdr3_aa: CSVEGTSGSPGANVLTF

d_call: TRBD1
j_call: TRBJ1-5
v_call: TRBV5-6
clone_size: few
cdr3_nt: TGTGCCAGCAGCTTACTGACGGACAGGACCCAGCCCCAGCATTTT
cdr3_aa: CASSLLTDRTQPQHF

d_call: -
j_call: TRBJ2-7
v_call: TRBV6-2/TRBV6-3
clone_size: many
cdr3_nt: TGTGCCAGCAGTTATGTCAGCTCCTACGAGCAGTACTTC
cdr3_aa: CASSYVSSYEQYF

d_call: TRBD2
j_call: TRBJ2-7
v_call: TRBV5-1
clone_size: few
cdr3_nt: TGCGCCAGCAGCTTGTCGGGGGGACTTTCCTACGAGCAGTACTTC
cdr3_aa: CASSLSGGLSYEQYF

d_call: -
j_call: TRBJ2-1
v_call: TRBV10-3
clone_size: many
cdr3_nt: TGTGCCATCAGTGAGTCAAGGGGTGGGGTGGACAATGAGCAGTTCTTC
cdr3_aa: CAISESRGGVDNEQFF